One sample yielded the 7 T cell receptor beta chains listed below, sequenced in a study of T cells in Graves' hyperthyroidism and ophthalmopathy. Template material for amplifying TCR beta CDR3 regions consisted of RNA transcripts. When the TCR CDR3 underwent first-round RT-PCR, the HTBI primer set was used. In TCRdb, the multiplex PCR reads were re-called with MiXCR into one record per CDR3 protein. The sample gives about 520,000 distinct CDR3 sequences, around 24% of which show up once; roughly 10% is in the top ten. The material sequenced was blood. These receptors were collected from a woman in her twenties or thirties with Graves' ophthalmopathy.

This sequence joins TRBV27 and TRBJ2-7, with D tentatively TRBD1 (5 bases). Germline loops: CDR1 MNHEY, CDR2 SMNVEV (reference sequence). The CDR3 is 15 amino acids. Trimming left V 4 bases short and J 1 base short, with 14 bases between. The chain's CDR3 is CASSSGSPPSYEQYF. The CDR3, as DNA: TGTGCCAGCAGTTCAGGGTCCCCTCCGTCCTACGAGCAGTACTTC.

This clonotype was counted ten times or more. A much larger clone lies one base from this, so it may be a read error. V usage is TRBV20-1 and J usage is TRBJ2-2; maybe TRBD2 (7 bases). The CDR3 runs to 15 residues. Germline V gene sequence: CDR1 DFQATT, CDR2 SNEGSKA (reference sequence). The CDR3, as DNA: TGCAGTGCTAGAGTACAGGGAGGGAACACCGGGGAGCCGTTTTTT. Translating it yields CSARVQGGNTGEPFF.

The gene calls are TRBV4-1 and TRBJ1-2, with D uncertain. Trimming shortened V by 0 bases and J by 0 bases, and 17 bases separated the two germline ends. This CDR3 region has 18 residues. Per germline, CDR1 MGHRA and CDR2 YSYEKL. The CDR3 sequence: CASSQEYPRTGTNYGYTF. In nucleotides, the CDR3 is TGCGCCAGCAGCCAAGAATACCCCCGGACGGGGACTAACTATGGCTACACCTTC.

This clonotype was counted only a few times. V usage is TRBV28 and J usage is TRBJ2-7, with 7 bases lining up with TRBD1. The CDR3 has 15 amino acids. Germline V lookup: CDR1 MDHEN, CDR2 SYDVKM. V shed 5 bases and J 0 bases; nucleotides not matched to a gene: 7. DNA of the CDR3: TGTGCCAGCAGTCCCGGGGACAGCGCCTCCTACGAGCAGTACTTC. This gives the protein CASSPGDSASYEQYF.

This clonotype was counted ten times or more. This rearrangement joins TRBV12-3 or TRBV12-4 to TRBJ2-7; D is uncertain. The CDR3 has 15 residues. V was shortened by 6 bases and J by 0 bases, with 15 bases between the two germline ends. The CDR3: CASSRWEFSSYEQYF. In DNA, the CDR3 is TGTGCCAGCAGCCGTTGGGAATTTAGCTCCTACGAGCAGTACTTC.

This clonotype was counted a few times. A much larger clone sits a single nucleotide away, making a read error possible. The chain recombines TRBV6-1 with TRBJ2-5; 7 bases are shared with TRBD2. Germline CDR1 is MNHNS and CDR2 is SASEGT. The CDR3 covers 14 residues. The CDR3 here is CASSELAWRETKYF. CDR3 nucleotide sequence: TGCGCCAGCAGTGAACTAGCTTGGCGGGAGACCAAGTACTTC.

As for this clonotype: Sequence at one end of the junction differs from germline and may be a read error. The chain uses TRBV6-4 and TRBJ1-1, with D hard to call. CDR1 and CDR2 from the germline V gene are MRHNA and SNTAGT. The CDR3 sequence is 15 residues long. The CDR3 spells CASSYSEQLNTEAFF. The CDR3 bases are TGTGCCAGCAGTTACTCGGAACAGTTGAACACTGAAGCTTTCTTT.